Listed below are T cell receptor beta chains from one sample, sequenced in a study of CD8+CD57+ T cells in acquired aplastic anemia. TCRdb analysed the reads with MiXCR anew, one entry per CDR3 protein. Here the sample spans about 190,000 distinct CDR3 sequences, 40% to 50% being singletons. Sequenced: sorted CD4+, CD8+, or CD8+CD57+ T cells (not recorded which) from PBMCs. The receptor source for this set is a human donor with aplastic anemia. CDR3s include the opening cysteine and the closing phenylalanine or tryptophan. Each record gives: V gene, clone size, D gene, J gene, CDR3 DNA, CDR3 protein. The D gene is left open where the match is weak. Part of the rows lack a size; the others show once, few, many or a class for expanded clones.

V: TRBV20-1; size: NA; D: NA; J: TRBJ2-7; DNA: TGCAGTGCCCAAAGACAGGACAGCTCCTACGAGCAGTACTTC; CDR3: CSAQRQDSSYEQYF
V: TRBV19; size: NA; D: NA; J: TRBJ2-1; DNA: TGTGCCAGTAGTATTGGAGGGACCTACAATGAGCAGTTCTTC; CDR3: CASSIGGTYNEQFF
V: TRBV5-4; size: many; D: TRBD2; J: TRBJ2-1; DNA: TGTGCCAGCAGCTTGTGGAAGCCAGTGGGACTAGTGAGGTACAATGAGCAGTTCTTC; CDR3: CASSLWKPVGLVRYNEQFF
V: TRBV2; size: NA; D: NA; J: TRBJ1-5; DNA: TGTGCCAGCAGTGTCGAGGGAAGGAGCAATCAGCCCCAGCATTTT; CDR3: CASSVEGRSNQPQHF
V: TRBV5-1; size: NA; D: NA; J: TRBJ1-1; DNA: TGCGCCAGCAGCTTGGGAGGGGCGGCCGGCGAAGCTTTCTTT; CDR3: CASSLGGAAGEAFF
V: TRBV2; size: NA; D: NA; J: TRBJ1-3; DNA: TGCGCCAGCAGCCAAGACTGGGTACCGGGAAACACCATATATTTT; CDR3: CASSQDWVPGNTIYF
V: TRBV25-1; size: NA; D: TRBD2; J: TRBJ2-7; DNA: TGTGCCAGCAGTACGACTAGCGGGAGAAACCACCCCTACGAGCAGTACTTC; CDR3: CASSTTSGRNHPYEQYF
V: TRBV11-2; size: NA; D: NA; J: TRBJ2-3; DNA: TGTGCCAGCAGCCCTGGCGACAGCTTCACAGATACGCAGTATTTT; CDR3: CASSPGDSFTDTQYF
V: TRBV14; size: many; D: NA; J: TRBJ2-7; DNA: TGTGCCAGCAGCCACAGCACAGGGTTAGCCTACGAGCAGTACTTC; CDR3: CASSHSTGLAYEQYF
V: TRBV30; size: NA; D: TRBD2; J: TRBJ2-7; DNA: TGTGCCTGGAGTGCCGTTTTAGCGGGAGGGCCCCTCCTCTACGAGCAGTACTTC; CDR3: CAWSAVLAGGPLLYEQYF
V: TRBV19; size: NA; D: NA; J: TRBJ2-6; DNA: TGTGCCAGTAGTAATCGGACCTTCCACTCTGGGGCCAACGTCCTGACTTTC; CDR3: CASSNRTFHSGANVLTF
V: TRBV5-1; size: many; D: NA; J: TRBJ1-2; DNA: TGCGCCAGCAGCTTGAGGGGGGCCGGCTACACCTTC; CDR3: CASSLRGAGYTF
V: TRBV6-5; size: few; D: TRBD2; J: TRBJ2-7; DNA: TGTGCCAGCAGTTATACGAGGCTAGCGGGAGCTAGCGAGCAGTACTTC; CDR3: CASSYTRLAGASEQYF
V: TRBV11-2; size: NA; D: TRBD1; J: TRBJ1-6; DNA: TGTGCCAGCAGCTTGGGGGGGGACAGATATAATTCACCCCTCCACTTT; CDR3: CASSLGGDRYNSPLHF
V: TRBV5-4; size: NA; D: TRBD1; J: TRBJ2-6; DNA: TGTGCCAGCAGCTTGTTCGGCAGGGGGTTAAGTTTTGGGGCCAACGTCCTGACTTTC; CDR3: CASSLFGRGLSFGANVLTF
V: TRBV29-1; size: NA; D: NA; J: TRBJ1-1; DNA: TGCAGCGTCCTCGAGGGGGGCTACACTGAAGCTTTCTTT; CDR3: CSVLEGGYTEAFF
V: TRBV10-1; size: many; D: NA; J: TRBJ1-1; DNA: TGCGCCAGCCTACTATTGAACACTGAAGCTTTCTTT; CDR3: CASLLLNTEAFF
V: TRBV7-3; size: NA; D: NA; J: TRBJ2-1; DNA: TGTGCCAGCAGCCCAGGGGACGGCAATGAGCAGTTCTTC; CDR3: CASSPGDGNEQFF
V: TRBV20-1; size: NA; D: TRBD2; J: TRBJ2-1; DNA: TGCAGTGCTAGAAGTGCTAGCGGGAGTTCTGAGCAGTTCTTC; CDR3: CSARSASGSSEQFF
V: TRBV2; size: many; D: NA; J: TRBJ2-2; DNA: TGTGCCAGCAGAAACCAGGGAAACACCGGGGAGCTGTTTTTT; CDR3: CASRNQGNTGELFF